This is a list of T cell receptor beta chains from one sample in a study of shared clonotypes between healthy human individuals. Sequencing used immunoSEQ multiplex PCR; TCRdb keeps in-frame clones, though not all of them. The top ten hold roughly 13% of the sample, which has about 490,000 clones, 60% to 85% seen once. Source material: PBMCs. These receptors were taken from a woman aged 40 to 50 in good health. Some clones in this sample may be carry-over from other donors' samples. The CDR3 runs from the conserved cysteine through the conserved F or W. Each record gives: CDR3 length, V gene, J gene, clone size, D gene, CDR3 DNA, CDR3 protein. The D gene is left open where the match is weak. For some rows the clone size is stated as once, few or many, or as a class when expanded; others skip it.

cdr3_length: 15
v_call: TRBV5-1
j_call: TRBJ2-1
clone_size: -
d_call: TRBD2
cdr3_nt: TGCGCCAGCAGCTTGGAAGCGGGAGTCATCAATGAGCAGTTCTTC
cdr3_aa: CASSLEAGVINEQFF

cdr3_length: 14
v_call: TRBV28
j_call: TRBJ1-1
clone_size: -
d_call: TRBD1
cdr3_nt: TGTGCCAGCAGTGCACAGACAGGGGGCACTGAAGCTTTCTTT
cdr3_aa: CASSAQTGGTEAFF

cdr3_length: 12
v_call: TRBV27
j_call: TRBJ1-6
clone_size: -
d_call: -
cdr3_nt: TGTGCCAGCAGTTTTACCGGGGCCGCCCTCCACTTT
cdr3_aa: CASSFTGAALHF

cdr3_length: 19
v_call: TRBV5-1
j_call: TRBJ2-2
clone_size: -
d_call: TRBD2
cdr3_nt: TGCGCCAGCAGTACCGCAGGGACTAGCGGGGGACGGGTCACCGGGGAGCTGTTTTTT
cdr3_aa: CASSTAGTSGGRVTGELFF

cdr3_length: 15
v_call: TRBV29-1
j_call: TRBJ2-1
clone_size: -
d_call: TRBD1
cdr3_nt: TGCAGCGTTGAAGCCCCGGGACAGCTATACAATGAGCAGTTCTTC
cdr3_aa: CSVEAPGQLYNEQFF

cdr3_length: 16
v_call: TRBV2
j_call: TRBJ2-3
clone_size: -
d_call: TRBD2
cdr3_nt: TGTGCCAGCAGCGGGGGACTAGCGGGAGGGGCAGATACGCAGTATTTT
cdr3_aa: CASSGGLAGGADTQYF

cdr3_length: 13
v_call: TRBV2
j_call: TRBJ2-7
clone_size: few
d_call: -
cdr3_nt: TGTGCCAGCAGGCCGGGGGAACCCTACGAGCAGTACTTC
cdr3_aa: CASRPGEPYEQYF

cdr3_length: 12
v_call: TRBV28
j_call: TRBJ1-2
clone_size: medium-sized
d_call: -
cdr3_nt: TGTGCCAGCAGTTTCGGGGTTGATGGCTACACCTTC
cdr3_aa: CASSFGVDGYTF

cdr3_length: 13
v_call: TRBV28
j_call: TRBJ2-7
clone_size: -
d_call: -
cdr3_nt: TGTGCCAGCCGGAGACTGCAGTGGTACGAGCAGTACTTC
cdr3_aa: CASRRLQWYEQYF

cdr3_length: 14
v_call: TRBV5-1
j_call: TRBJ1-1
clone_size: once
d_call: -
cdr3_nt: TGCGCCAGCAGCACGTGGGGTGGGAACACTGAAGCTTTCTTT
cdr3_aa: CASSTWGGNTEAFF

cdr3_length: 13
v_call: TRBV7-8
j_call: TRBJ2-7
clone_size: -
d_call: -
cdr3_nt: TGTGCCAGCAGCTTAGCCCAGGACTACGAGCAGTACTTC
cdr3_aa: CASSLAQDYEQYF

cdr3_length: 13
v_call: TRBV11-1
j_call: TRBJ2-5
clone_size: -
d_call: -
cdr3_nt: TGTGCCAGCAGACGGGGGGCGCAAGAGACCCAGTACTTC
cdr3_aa: CASRRGAQETQYF

cdr3_length: 15
v_call: TRBV7-3
j_call: TRBJ2-3
clone_size: few
d_call: TRBD1
cdr3_nt: TGTGCCAGCAGCTCGGGACAGTCTAGCACAGATACGCAGTATTTT
cdr3_aa: CASSSGQSSTDTQYF

cdr3_length: 13
v_call: TRBV25-1
j_call: TRBJ2-7
clone_size: -
d_call: -
cdr3_nt: TGTGCCAGCAGTGACAGGGGCAGTTACGAGCAGTACTTC
cdr3_aa: CASSDRGSYEQYF

cdr3_length: 14
v_call: TRBV14
j_call: TRBJ2-2
clone_size: -
d_call: -
cdr3_nt: TGTGCCTGCAGCCTCGGGGCAGGGACCGGGGAGCTGTTTTTT
cdr3_aa: CACSLGAGTGELFF

cdr3_length: 15
v_call: TRBV9
j_call: TRBJ2-5
clone_size: -
d_call: TRBD2
cdr3_nt: TGTGCCAGCAGCCCGCAAGCGGGAGTGAGAGAGACCCAGTACTTC
cdr3_aa: CASSPQAGVRETQYF

cdr3_length: 19
v_call: TRBV7-2
j_call: TRBJ2-1
clone_size: -
d_call: TRBD2
cdr3_nt: TGTGCCAGCAGCTTCGGTGCCGGATTAGCGGGAGGGGCCTACAATGAGCAGTTCTTC
cdr3_aa: CASSFGAGLAGGAYNEQFF

cdr3_length: 13
v_call: TRBV5-1
j_call: TRBJ2-1
clone_size: -
d_call: -
cdr3_nt: TGCGCCAGCAGCTTATCACCTTACAATGAGCAGTTCTTC
cdr3_aa: CASSLSPYNEQFF

cdr3_length: 15
v_call: TRBV2
j_call: TRBJ1-5
clone_size: -
d_call: -
cdr3_nt: TGTGCCAGCAGTGGGTCGAGGGTGGGGAATCAGCCCCAGCATTTT
cdr3_aa: CASSGSRVGNQPQHF

cdr3_length: 15
v_call: TRBV6-1
j_call: TRBJ2-2
clone_size: -
d_call: TRBD2
cdr3_nt: TGTGCCAGCAGTGCCGGGACTACCCGCACCGGGGAGCTGTTTTTT
cdr3_aa: CASSAGTTRTGELFF

cdr3_length: 12
v_call: TRBV18
j_call: TRBJ1-1
clone_size: -
d_call: -
cdr3_nt: TGTGCCAGCTCATTCACTAGATCTGAAGCTTTCTTT
cdr3_aa: CASSFTRSEAFF

cdr3_length: 12
v_call: TRBV6-5
j_call: TRBJ1-1
clone_size: -
d_call: -
cdr3_nt: TGTGCCAGCAGTTCCCCAACAGGGGAAGCTTTCTTT
cdr3_aa: CASSSPTGEAFF

cdr3_length: 15
v_call: TRBV19
j_call: TRBJ2-4
clone_size: -
d_call: -
cdr3_nt: TGTGCCAGTAGTCGGGGCCCGGGAGCCAAAAACATTCAGTACTTC
cdr3_aa: CASSRGPGAKNIQYF

cdr3_length: 16
v_call: TRBV5-1
j_call: TRBJ2-1
clone_size: few
d_call: TRBD2
cdr3_nt: TGCGCCAGCAGCCACGGGACTAGCGGGAGGTACAATGAGCAGTTCTTC
cdr3_aa: CASSHGTSGRYNEQFF

cdr3_length: 13
v_call: TRBV14
j_call: TRBJ1-1
clone_size: -
d_call: -
cdr3_nt: TGTGCCAGCAGCCCCCTAAGTGCCCCAAGAGCTTTCTTT
cdr3_aa: CASSPLSAPRAFF

cdr3_length: 14
v_call: TRBV5-1
j_call: TRBJ1-1
clone_size: once
d_call: -
cdr3_nt: TGCGCCAGCAGTTGGGGCGGCATGAACACTGAAGCTTTCTTT
cdr3_aa: CASSWGGMNTEAFF

cdr3_length: 11
v_call: TRBV29-1
j_call: TRBJ1-1
clone_size: once
d_call: -
cdr3_nt: TGCAGCGTCCCCACCGGGGTTGAAGCTTTCTTT
cdr3_aa: CSVPTGVEAFF

cdr3_length: 15
v_call: TRBV27
j_call: TRBJ2-7
clone_size: -
d_call: -
cdr3_nt: TGTGCCAGCAGTTACAGTCCCGGGACTGGCTACGAGCAGTACTTC
cdr3_aa: CASSYSPGTGYEQYF

cdr3_length: 16
v_call: TRBV18
j_call: TRBJ2-3
clone_size: -
d_call: -
cdr3_nt: TGTGCCAGCTCACCACCCGGGAGCCTTAGCACAGATACGCAGTATTTT
cdr3_aa: CASSPPGSLSTDTQYF

cdr3_length: 16
v_call: TRBV5-1
j_call: TRBJ2-2
clone_size: once
d_call: -
cdr3_nt: TGCGCCAGCAGCCCTCCGGAAGCCGTGGGCACCGGGGAGCTGTTTTTT
cdr3_aa: CASSPPEAVGTGELFF

cdr3_length: 14
v_call: TRBV19
j_call: TRBJ2-4
clone_size: -
d_call: TRBD1
cdr3_nt: TGTGCCAGTAGTATACTGGACAGGCAAAACATTCAGTACTTC
cdr3_aa: CASSILDRQNIQYF

cdr3_length: 15
v_call: TRBV5-6
j_call: TRBJ2-3
clone_size: -
d_call: -
cdr3_nt: TGTGCCAGCAGCCTCCAGGAGCGGTCCACAGATACGCAGTATTTT
cdr3_aa: CASSLQERSTDTQYF

cdr3_length: 14
v_call: TRBV7-9
j_call: TRBJ1-4
clone_size: -
d_call: TRBD1
cdr3_nt: TGTGCCAGCAGCCCAGGGGGACAGGGAGAAAAACTGTTTTTT
cdr3_aa: CASSPGGQGEKLFF

cdr3_length: 15
v_call: TRBV5-1
j_call: TRBJ2-1
clone_size: -
d_call: -
cdr3_nt: TGCGCCAGCAGCTTGGTGGCCCGATCCTACAATGAGCAGTTCTTC
cdr3_aa: CASSLVARSYNEQFF

cdr3_length: 14
v_call: TRBV18
j_call: TRBJ2-7
clone_size: few
d_call: TRBD1
cdr3_nt: TGTGCCAGCTCACCCAGACAGGGAACCTACGAGCAGTACTTC
cdr3_aa: CASSPRQGTYEQYF

cdr3_length: 19
v_call: TRBV5-1
j_call: TRBJ2-1
clone_size: -
d_call: -
cdr3_nt: TGCGCCAGCAGCTTCGGCCCTGATATGGATGCGAGCTCCTACAATGAGCAGTTCTTC
cdr3_aa: CASSFGPDMDASSYNEQFF

cdr3_length: 13
v_call: TRBV30
j_call: TRBJ1-1
clone_size: -
d_call: -
cdr3_nt: TGTGCCTGGGACGGAAGAATGAACACTGAAGCTTTCTTT
cdr3_aa: CAWDGRMNTEAFF

cdr3_length: 15
v_call: TRBV9
j_call: TRBJ2-1
clone_size: once
d_call: TRBD2
cdr3_nt: TGTGCCAGCAGCCCCAGCGGGAGGGCTTGGAATGAGCAGTTCTTC
cdr3_aa: CASSPSGRAWNEQFF

cdr3_length: 14
v_call: TRBV5-1
j_call: TRBJ1-2
clone_size: -
d_call: -
cdr3_nt: TGCGCCAGCAGCAGTCGTGGATCTAACTATGGCTACACCTTC
cdr3_aa: CASSSRGSNYGYTF

cdr3_length: 15
v_call: TRBV7-6
j_call: TRBJ2-1
clone_size: -
d_call: TRBD2
cdr3_nt: TGTGCCAGCAGACGATTAGCGGGAGGGTACAATGATCAGTTCTTC
cdr3_aa: CASRRLAGGYNDQFF

cdr3_length: 15
v_call: TRBV5-1
j_call: TRBJ1-5
clone_size: -
d_call: -
cdr3_nt: TGCGCCAGCAGCTTGCTAGGGAATAGCAATCAGCCCCAGCATTTT
cdr3_aa: CASSLLGNSNQPQHF